The 13 T cell receptor beta chains given below trace back to one sample, sequenced in a study of sequential checkpoint blockade in melanoma. The repertoire was sequenced with immunoSEQ multiplex PCR; TCRdb's copy has only in-frame clones and lacks some. The profile shows approximately 12,000 clones, over 60% of them singletons. Treatment given: randomized to nivolumab then ipilimumab (arm A) or the reverse (arm B). Sequencing used CD8+ T cells sorted from blood (inferred from file names), obtained from a patient given nivolumab and ipilimumab in sequence. These receptor sequences come from a human donor with melanoma.

V and J are TRBV28 and TRBJ2-7; a weak D match, TRBD1 (5 bases). CDR3 length: 12 amino acids. V lost 8 bases, J lost 2 bases, and 10 bases lay in between. Germline assignment: CDR1 MDHEN and CDR2 SYDVKM. The CDR3 here is CASQDTTYEQYF. The CDR3 DNA is TGTGCCAGCCAGGACACAACCTACGAGCAGTACTTC.

V usage is TRBV4-2 and J usage is TRBJ2-1, with TRBD2 matching over 7 bases. Germline V gene data show CDR1 as LGHNA and CDR2 as YNFKEQ. The CDR3 covers 15 residues. The V segment lost 0 bases and the J segment 4 bases; nucleotides outside the gene matches: 3. CDR3 amino acids: CASSQDASGYNEQFF. CDR3 nucleotide sequence: TGTGCCAGCAGCCAAGACGCTAGCGGATACAATGAGCAGTTCTTC.

This chain joins TRBV5-5 and TRBJ2-1; 11 positions agree with TRBD2. CDR3 length equals 17 residues. Trimming took 2 bases from V and 5 from J; bases not matched to a gene: 9. Germline V CDR1 and CDR2: SGHKS, YYEKEE (reference sequence). Here the CDR3 reads CASSLQGLAELHNEQFF. The CDR3 DNA is TGTGCCAGCAGCTTACAGGGACTAGCGGAACTTCACAATGAGCAGTTCTTC.

The chain carries TRBV7-3 and TRBJ2-2; D might be TRBD2 (6 bases). V dropped 1 base and J dropped 4 bases, with 19 bases sitting between them. The V gene's germline CDR1 is SGHTA and CDR2 FQGTGA. The CDR3 contains 18 residues. The CDR3 DNA is TGTGCCAGCAGCTTAAATCCCGGGGAGGCTCGGGGCACCGGGGAGCTGTTTTTT. Translating gives CASSLNPGEARGTGELFF.

The V call is TRBV6-1, the J call TRBJ2-7, with 10 positions matching TRBD2. V trimming: 3 bases; J trimming: 3 bases; junction bases outside the gene matches: 8. The V gene's germline CDR1 is MNHNS and CDR2 SASEGT. The CDR3 extends over 16 amino acids. CDR3 coding DNA: TGTGCCAGCAGTGACCTTCTAGCGGGGGTCTTCTACGAGCAGTACTTC. Translated, it gives CASSDLLAGVFYEQYF.

This clone was detected only a few times. Other DNA sequences in this sample translate to the same CDR3. The rearrangement joins TRBV28 to TRBJ1-6, with 11 bases that match TRBD1. J gave up 0 bases and V 2 bases, and 6 bases lay outside the gene matches. Per germline, CDR1 MDHEN and CDR2 SYDVKM. This CDR3 is built from 19 residues. The CDR3 sequence: CASSLPGQGVSSYNSPLHF. The CDR3 bases are TGTGCCAGCAGTTTACCGGGACAGGGGGTTTCCTCCTATAATTCACCCCTCCACTTT.

The chain carries TRBV21-1 and TRBJ1-3; the table's D call, TRBD1, has no DNA check behind it. TRBV21-1 is labeled a pseudogene. The CDR3 sequence is 17 residues long. This CDR3 is CASSKGIGGRSGNTIYF. The CDR3 nucleotides are TGTGCCAGCAGCAAAGGAATAGGGGGCAGATCTGGAAACACCATATATTTT.

This clone was seen more than once but under ten times. The chain combines TRBV6-5 with TRBJ1-5; D ambiguous. The CDR3 extends over 16 amino acids. V was clipped by 0 bases and J by 6 bases, with 15 bases between them. In germline, CDR1 is MNHEY, CDR2 SVGAGI. CDR3 in amino acids: CASSYSHSGPGQPQHF. The CDR3 coding sequence is TGTGCCAGCAGTTACTCTCACAGTGGGCCCGGTCAGCCCCAGCATTTT.

This chain joins TRBV4-3 and TRBJ2-5; possible D gene TRBD2, 6 bases. V lost 4 bases to trimming and J lost 11 bases, with 20 bases between them. From germline, CDR1 is LGHNA and CDR2 YSLEER. The CDR3 has 14 amino acids. CDR3: CASSLFSSGYGQYF. The DNA for the CDR3 is TGCGCCAGCAGCCTTTTCAGTAGCGGCTACGGGCAGTACTTC.

V is TRBV4-2 and J is TRBJ2-7; D uncertain. Germline CDR1 and CDR2: LGHNA and YNFKEQ. The V and J ends lost 0 bases and 4 bases respectively, with 19 bases between them. There are 17 residues in the CDR3. In nucleotides, the CDR3 is TGTGCCAGCAGCCAAGAACCCCCAGGCCAGTTCTTTTACGAGCAGTACTTC. It yields the protein CASSQEPPGQFFYEQYF.

The CDR3 DNA reads TGTGCCAGCAGTGACGCGGGGAATGCCTACGAGCAGTACTTC. Amino acids: CASSDAGNAYEQYF. This sequence joins TRBV2 and TRBJ2-7; a weak D match, TRBD2 (6 bases). Germline CDR1 reads SNHLY; CDR2 reads FYNNEI. This CDR3 is 14 amino acids long. Trimming removed 3 bases from V and 2 bases from J, with 11 bases in between.

The CDR3 sequence is CASSSPTGSTDTQYF. The CDR3 DNA is TGTGCCAGCAGCTCGCCCACAGGGAGCACAGATACGCAGTATTTT. The chain carries TRBV7-6 and TRBJ2-3; a possible D gene is TRBD1 (6 bases). Germline-derived CDR1 and CDR2 are SGHVS and FNYEAQ. V was clipped by 4 bases and J by 0 bases, with 11 bases between them. This CDR3 is built from 15 residues.

The chain has TRBV27 and TRBJ1-2; D call uncertain. Germline V CDR1 and CDR2: MNHEY, SMNVEV (reference sequence). Trimming removed 6 bases at V and 4 bases at J, with 12 bases between. The CDR3 extends over 13 amino acids. The CDR3 bases are TGTGCCAGCAGATCGGGGAATAGCTATGGCTACACCTTC. This encodes CASRSGNSYGYTF.